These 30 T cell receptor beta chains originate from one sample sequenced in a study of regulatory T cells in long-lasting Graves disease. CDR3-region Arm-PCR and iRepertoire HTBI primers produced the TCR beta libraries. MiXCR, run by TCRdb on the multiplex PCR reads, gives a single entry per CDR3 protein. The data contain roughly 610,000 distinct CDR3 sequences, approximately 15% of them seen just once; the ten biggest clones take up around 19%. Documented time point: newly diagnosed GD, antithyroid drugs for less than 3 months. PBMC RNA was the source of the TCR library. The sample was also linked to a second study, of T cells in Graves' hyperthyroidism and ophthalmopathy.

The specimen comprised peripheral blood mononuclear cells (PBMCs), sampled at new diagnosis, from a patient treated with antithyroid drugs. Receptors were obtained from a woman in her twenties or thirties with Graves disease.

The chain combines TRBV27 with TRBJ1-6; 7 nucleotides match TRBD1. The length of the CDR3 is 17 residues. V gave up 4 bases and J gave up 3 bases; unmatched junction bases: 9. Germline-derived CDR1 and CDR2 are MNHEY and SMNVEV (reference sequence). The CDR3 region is CASSSRVGGLYNSPLHF. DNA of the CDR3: TGTGCCAGCAGTTCCCGGGTAGGGGGCCTCTATAATTCACCCCTCCACTTT.

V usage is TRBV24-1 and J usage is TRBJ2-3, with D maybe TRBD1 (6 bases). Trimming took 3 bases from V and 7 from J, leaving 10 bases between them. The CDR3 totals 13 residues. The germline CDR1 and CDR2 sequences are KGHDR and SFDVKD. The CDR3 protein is CATSDPGTHTQYF. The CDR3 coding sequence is TGTGCCACCAGTGATCCGGGGACACATACGCAGTATTTT.

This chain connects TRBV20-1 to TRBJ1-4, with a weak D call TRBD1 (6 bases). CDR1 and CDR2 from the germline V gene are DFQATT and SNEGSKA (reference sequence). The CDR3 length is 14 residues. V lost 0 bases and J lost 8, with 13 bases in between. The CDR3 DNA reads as TGCAGTGCTAGAGACCTACAGGGACCGGAAAAACTGTTTTTT. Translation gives CSARDLQGPEKLFF.

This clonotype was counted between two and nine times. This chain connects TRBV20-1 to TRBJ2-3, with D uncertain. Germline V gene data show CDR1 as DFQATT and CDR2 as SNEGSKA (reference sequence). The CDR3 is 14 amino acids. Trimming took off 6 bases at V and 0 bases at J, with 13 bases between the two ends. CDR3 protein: CSALPTSSTDTQYF. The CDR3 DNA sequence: TGCAGTGCCCTCCCGACTTCTAGCACAGATACGCAGTATTTT.

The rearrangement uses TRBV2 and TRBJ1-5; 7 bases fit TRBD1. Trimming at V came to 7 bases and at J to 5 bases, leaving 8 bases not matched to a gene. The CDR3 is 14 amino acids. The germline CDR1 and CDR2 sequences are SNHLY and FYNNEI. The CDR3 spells CASKPQGGDQPQHF. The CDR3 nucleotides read TGTGCCAGCAAACCCCAGGGGGGGGATCAGCCCCAGCATTTT.

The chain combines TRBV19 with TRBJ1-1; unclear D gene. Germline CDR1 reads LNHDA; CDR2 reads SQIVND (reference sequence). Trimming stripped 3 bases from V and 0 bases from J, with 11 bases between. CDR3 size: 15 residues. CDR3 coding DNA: TGTGCCAGTAGTATCGGTAATGGCGTGAACACTGAAGCTTTCTTT. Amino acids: CASSIGNGVNTEAFF.

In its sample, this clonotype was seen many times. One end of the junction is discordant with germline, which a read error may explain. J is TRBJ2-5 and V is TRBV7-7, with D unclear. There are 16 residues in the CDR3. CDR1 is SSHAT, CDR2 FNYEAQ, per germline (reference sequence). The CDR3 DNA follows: TGTGCTAGCAGCTTACTTGCAGGCTATACCCAAGAGACCCAGTACTTC. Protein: CASSLLAGYTQETQYF.

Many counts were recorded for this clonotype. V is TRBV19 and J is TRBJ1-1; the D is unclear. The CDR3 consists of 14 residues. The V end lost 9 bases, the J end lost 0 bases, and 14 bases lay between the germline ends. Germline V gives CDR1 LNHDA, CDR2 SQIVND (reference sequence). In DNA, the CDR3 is TGTGCCAGCAGCCCGCCGGGGATGAACACTGAAGCTTTCTTT. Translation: CASSPPGMNTEAFF.

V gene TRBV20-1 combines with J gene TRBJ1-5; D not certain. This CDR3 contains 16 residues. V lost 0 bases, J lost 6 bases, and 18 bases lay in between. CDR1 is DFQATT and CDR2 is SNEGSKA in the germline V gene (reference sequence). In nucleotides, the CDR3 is TGCAGTGCTAGAGACCCTTGGGCGGCCGCTACTCAGCCCCAGCATTTT. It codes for CSARDPWAAATQPQHF.

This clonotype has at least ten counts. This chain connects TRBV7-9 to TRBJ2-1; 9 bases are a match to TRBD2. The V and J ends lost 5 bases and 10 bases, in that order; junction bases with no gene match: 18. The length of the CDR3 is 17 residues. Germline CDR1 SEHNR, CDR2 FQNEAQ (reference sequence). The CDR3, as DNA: TGTGCCAGCAGCCAAGCGGGGGGACAGCCCTCTAACAGGGAGCAGTTCTTC. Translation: CASSQAGGQPSNREQFF.

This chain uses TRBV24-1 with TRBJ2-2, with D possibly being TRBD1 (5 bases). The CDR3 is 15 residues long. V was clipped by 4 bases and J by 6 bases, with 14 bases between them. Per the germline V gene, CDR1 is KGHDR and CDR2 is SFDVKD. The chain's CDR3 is CATSEQEPLSGELFF. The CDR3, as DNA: TGTGCCACCAGTGAACAGGAGCCCCTCTCCGGGGAGCTGTTTTTT.

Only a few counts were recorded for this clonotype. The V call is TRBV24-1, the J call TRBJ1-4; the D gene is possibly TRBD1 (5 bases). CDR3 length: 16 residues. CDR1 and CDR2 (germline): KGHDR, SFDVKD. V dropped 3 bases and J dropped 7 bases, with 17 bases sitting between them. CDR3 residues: CATSDGDPNVGEKLFF. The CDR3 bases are TGTGCCACCAGTGATGGGGACCCTAACGTAGGTGAAAAACTGTTTTTT.

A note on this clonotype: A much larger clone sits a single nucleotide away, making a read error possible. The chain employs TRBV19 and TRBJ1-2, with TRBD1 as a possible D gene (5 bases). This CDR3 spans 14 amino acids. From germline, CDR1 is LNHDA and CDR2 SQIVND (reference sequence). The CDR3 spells CVSSTQTATYGYTF. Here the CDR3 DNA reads TGTGTCAGTAGTACCCAGACAGCTACCTATGGCTACACCTTC.

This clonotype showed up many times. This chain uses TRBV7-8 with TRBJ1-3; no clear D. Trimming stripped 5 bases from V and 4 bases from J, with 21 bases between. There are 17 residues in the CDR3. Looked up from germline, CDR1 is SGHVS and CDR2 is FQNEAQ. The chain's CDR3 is CASSLTLSQVEGNTIYF. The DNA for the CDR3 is TGTGCCAGCAGCCTAACCCTCTCTCAGGTAGAAGGAAACACCATATATTTT.

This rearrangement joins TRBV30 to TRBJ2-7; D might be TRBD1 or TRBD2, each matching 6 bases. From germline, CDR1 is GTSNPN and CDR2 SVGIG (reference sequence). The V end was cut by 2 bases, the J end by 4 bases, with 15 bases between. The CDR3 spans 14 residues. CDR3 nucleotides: TGTGCCTGGAGTCAAAAGGGGGGCGGGTACGAGCAGTACTTC. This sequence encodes CAWSQKGGGYEQYF.

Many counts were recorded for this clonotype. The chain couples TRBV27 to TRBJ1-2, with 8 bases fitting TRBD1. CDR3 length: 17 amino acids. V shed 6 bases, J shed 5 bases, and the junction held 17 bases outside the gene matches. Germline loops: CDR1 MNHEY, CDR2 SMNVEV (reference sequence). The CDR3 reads CASRGGDRSLDSYGYTF. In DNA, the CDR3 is TGTGCCAGCAGGGGTGGGGACAGGAGTCTCGATAGTTATGGCTACACCTTC.

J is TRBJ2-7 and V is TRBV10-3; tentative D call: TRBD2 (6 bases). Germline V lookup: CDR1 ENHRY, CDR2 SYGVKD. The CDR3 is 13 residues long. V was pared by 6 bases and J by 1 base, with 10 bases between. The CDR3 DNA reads TGTGCCATCAGGGGGACTGAATCCTACGAGCAGTACTTC. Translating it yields CAIRGTESYEQYF.

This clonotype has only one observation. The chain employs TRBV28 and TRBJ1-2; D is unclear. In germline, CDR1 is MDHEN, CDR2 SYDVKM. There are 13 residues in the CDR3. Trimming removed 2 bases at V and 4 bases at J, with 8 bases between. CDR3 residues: CASSLQEPYGYTF. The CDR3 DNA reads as TGTGCCAGCAGTTTACAGGAGCCCTATGGCTACACCTTC.

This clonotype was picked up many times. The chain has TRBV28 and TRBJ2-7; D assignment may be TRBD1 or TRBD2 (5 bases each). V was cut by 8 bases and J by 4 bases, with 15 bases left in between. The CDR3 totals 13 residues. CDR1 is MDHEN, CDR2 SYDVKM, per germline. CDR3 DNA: TGTGCCAGCCAACAAACGGGGCGGTACGAGCAGTACTTC. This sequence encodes CASQQTGRYEQYF.

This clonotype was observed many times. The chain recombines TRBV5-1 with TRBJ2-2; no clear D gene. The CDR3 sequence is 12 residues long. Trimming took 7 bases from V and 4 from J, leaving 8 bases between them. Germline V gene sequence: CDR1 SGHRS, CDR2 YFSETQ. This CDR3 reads CASGRVTGELFF. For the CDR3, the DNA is TGCGCCAGCGGACGGGTCACCGGGGAGCTGTTTTTT.

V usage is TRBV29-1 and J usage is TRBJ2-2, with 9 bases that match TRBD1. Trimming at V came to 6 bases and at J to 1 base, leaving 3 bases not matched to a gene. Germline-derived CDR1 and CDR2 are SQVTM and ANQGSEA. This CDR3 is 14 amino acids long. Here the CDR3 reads CSVPDRGNTGELFF. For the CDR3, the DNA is TGCAGCGTCCCGGACAGGGGGAACACCGGGGAGCTGTTTTTT.

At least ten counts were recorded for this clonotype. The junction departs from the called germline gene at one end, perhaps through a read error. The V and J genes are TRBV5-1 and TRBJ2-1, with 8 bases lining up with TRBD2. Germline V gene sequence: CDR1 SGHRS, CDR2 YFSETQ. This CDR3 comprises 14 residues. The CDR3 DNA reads TGTGCCAGCAGCTCCGGACTAGCCGGCCGTGAGCAGTTCTTC. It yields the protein CASSSGLAGREQFF. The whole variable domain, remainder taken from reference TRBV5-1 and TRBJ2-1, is KAGVTQTPRYLIKTRGQQVTLSCSPISGHRSVSWYQQTPGQGLQFLFEYFSETQRNKGNFPGRFSGRQFSNSRSEMNVSTLELGDSALYLCASSSGLAGREQFFGPGTRLTVL.

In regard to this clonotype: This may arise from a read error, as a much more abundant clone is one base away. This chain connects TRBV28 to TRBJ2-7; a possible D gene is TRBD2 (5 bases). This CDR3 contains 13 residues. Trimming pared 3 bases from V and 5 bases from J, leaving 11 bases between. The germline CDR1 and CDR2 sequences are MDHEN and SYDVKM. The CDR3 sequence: CASSLNGRHEQYF. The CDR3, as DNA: TGTGCCAGCAGTTTGAATGGGAGACACGAGCAGTACTTC.

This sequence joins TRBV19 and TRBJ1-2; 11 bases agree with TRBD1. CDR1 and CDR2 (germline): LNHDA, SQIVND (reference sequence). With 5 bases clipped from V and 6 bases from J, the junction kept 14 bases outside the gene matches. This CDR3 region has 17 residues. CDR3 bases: TGTGCCAGTAGTTCGGGACAGGGGGGGACGGTTTATGATGGCTACACCTTC. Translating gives CASSSGQGGTVYDGYTF.

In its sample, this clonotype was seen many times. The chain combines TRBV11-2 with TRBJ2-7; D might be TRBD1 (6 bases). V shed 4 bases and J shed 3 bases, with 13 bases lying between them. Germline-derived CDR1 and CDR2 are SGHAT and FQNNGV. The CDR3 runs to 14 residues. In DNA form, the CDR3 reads TGTGCCAGCAGCTGGGACAAAAGGGGCTACGAGCAGTACTTC. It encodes CASSWDKRGYEQYF.

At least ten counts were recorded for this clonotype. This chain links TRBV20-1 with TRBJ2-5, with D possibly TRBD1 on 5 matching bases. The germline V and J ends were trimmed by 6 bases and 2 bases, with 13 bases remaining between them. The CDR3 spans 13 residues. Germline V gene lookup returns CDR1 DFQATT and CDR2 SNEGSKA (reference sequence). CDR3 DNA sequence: TGCAGTGCGACCGGACAACTACAAGAGACCCAGTACTTC. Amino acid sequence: CSATGQLQETQYF.

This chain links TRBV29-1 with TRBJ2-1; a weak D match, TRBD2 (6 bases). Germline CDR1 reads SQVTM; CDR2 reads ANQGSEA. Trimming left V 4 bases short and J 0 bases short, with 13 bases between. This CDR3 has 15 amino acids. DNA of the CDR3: TGCAGCGTTGCCCCCCTAGCGAGCTCCTACAATGAGCAGTTCTTC. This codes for CSVAPLASSYNEQFF.

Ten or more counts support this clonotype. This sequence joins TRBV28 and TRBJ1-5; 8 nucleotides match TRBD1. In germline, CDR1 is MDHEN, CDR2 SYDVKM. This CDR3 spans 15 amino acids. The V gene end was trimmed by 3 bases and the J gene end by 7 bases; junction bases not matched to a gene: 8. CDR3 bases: TGTGCCAGCAGTTTGGCAGGGGGCAGAGGACAGCCCCAGCATTTT. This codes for CASSLAGGRGQPQHF.

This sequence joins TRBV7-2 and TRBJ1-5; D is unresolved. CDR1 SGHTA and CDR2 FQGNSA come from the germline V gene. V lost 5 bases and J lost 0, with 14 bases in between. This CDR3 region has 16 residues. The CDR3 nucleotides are TGTGCCAGCAGCCCGAGACCGCTGCTTAGCAATCAGCCCCAGCATTTT. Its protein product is CASSPRPLLSNQPQHF.

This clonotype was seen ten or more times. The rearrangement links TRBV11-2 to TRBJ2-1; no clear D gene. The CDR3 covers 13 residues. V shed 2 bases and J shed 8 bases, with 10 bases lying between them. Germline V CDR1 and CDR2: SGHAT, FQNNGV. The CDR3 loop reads CASSLSMDHEQFF. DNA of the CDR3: TGTGCCAGCAGCTTAAGTATGGACCATGAGCAGTTCTTC. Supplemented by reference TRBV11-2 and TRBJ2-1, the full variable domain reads EAGVAQSPRYKIIEKRQSVAFWCNPISGHATLYWYQQILGQGPKLLIQFQNNGVVDDSQLPKDRFSAERLKGVDSTLKIQPAKLEDSAVYLCASSLSMDHEQFFGPGTRLTVL.